A single sample is the source of the 7 T cell receptor beta chains below, sequenced in a study of T-cell memory formation after mild COVID-19. MiXCR, run by TCRdb on the 5' RACE reads, gives a single entry per CDR3 protein. Here the sample spans approximately 89,000 distinct CDR3 sequences, roughly 12% being singletons. The sequenced sample was PBMCs or a T cell subset sorted from them (not recorded which). These TCRs come from a man aged 18 to 30 who had mild COVID-19 (a few samples of this study predate the infection). Cell type and time point are not known.

V and J are TRBV4-1 and TRBJ2-3, with TRBD1 matching over 7 bases. Germline CDR1 is MGHRA and CDR2 is YSYEKL. Trimming at V came to 5 bases and at J to 0 bases, leaving 5 bases not matched to a gene. The CDR3 extends over 15 amino acids. The CDR3 DNA sequence: TGCGCCAGCAGCATGTACAGGGGTAGCACAGATACGCAGTATTTT. Translated: CASSMYRGSTDTQYF.

This clonotype was detected only a few times. CDR3 bases: TGCAGTGCTAGAGTTGGCCACCTCTACGAGCAGTACGTC. Translated, it gives CSARVGHLYEQYV. The chain links TRBV20-1 to TRBJ2-7; D is unclear. V was clipped by 1 base and J by 3 bases, with 10 bases between them. The CDR3 is made up of 13 amino acids. Per germline, CDR1 DFQATT and CDR2 SNEGSKA (reference sequence).

This clonotype was seen a few times. The J gene is TRBJ2-2, the V gene TRBV12-3 or TRBV12-4; TRBD1 matches 7 bases. J lost 1 base, V lost 2 bases, and 7 bases had no gene match. The CDR3 covers 17 residues. Written as DNA, the CDR3 is TGTGCCAGCAGTTTACAAGACAGGGCGGGGAACACCGGGGAGCTGTTTTTT. The encoded protein is CASSLQDRAGNTGELFF.

This clonotype has just one count. The genes are TRBV9 and TRBJ2-3; D call uncertain. The V gene lost 2 bases and the J gene lost 4 bases, with 8 bases spanning the gap. Germline V gene sequence: CDR1 SGDLS, CDR2 YYNGEE. The CDR3 has 13 amino acids. CDR3: CASSVFTPDTQYF. The DNA for the CDR3 is TGTGCCAGCAGCGTTTTCACGCCAGATACGCAGTATTTT.

CDR3 nucleotides: TGTGCCAGCAGCCCTTCGGAGACCCAGTACTTC. This sequence encodes CASSPSETQYF. The chain recombines TRBV7-3 with TRBJ2-5; D is uncertain. The CDR3 totals 11 residues. Trimming shortened V by 5 bases and J by 5 bases, and 6 bases separated the two germline ends. Germline lookup yields CDR1 SGHTA and CDR2 FQGTGA.

The chain combines TRBV2 with TRBJ2-5; 8 bases are shared with TRBD1. Germline V CDR1 and CDR2: SNHLY, FYNNEI. The V and J ends lost 6 bases and 5 bases, in that order; junction bases with no gene match: 5. CDR3 length: 13 residues. CDR3 nucleotides: TGTGCCAGCAGAGGATACAGGGGGGAGACCCAGTACTTC. Its translation is CASRGYRGETQYF.

This chain links TRBV7-9 with TRBJ2-6; possible D gene TRBD2, 5 bases. Trimming shortened V by 5 bases and J by 0 bases, and 11 bases separated the two germline ends. The CDR3 covers 16 residues. The germline CDR1 and CDR2 sequences are SEHNR and FQNEAQ (reference sequence). CDR3 DNA sequence: TGTGCCAGCAGCGAGGGTCTACACTCTGGGGCCAACGTCCTGACTTTC. This sequence encodes CASSEGLHSGANVLTF.